Detailed here is one TCR beta chain. Antigen unknown. The method was immunoSEQ multiplex PCR; TCRdb's version includes in-frame clones alone and lacks a portion of them. The table has 10,000 to 13,000 clones, around 74% seen once. CDR1 SNHLY and CDR2 FYNNEI come from the germline V gene. J lost 8 bases, V lost 5 bases, and 5 bases had no gene match. The CDR3 loop spans 12 amino acids. Within the ViraFEST assay, antigen-specific CD4+ T cells underwent expansion with viral peptide pools prior to sequencing. CD4+ T cells were isolated after nine to ten days of culture. The study found no prior SARS-CoV-2 infection in the vaccine recipients, who tested negative for nucleocapsid antibodies. These data come from a study of vaccination effects on CD4 cells after COVID-19. As for the study in general: Participants were vaccinated with two doses of either the BNT162b2 or mRNA-1273 vaccine. Study-wide results and caveats: Convalescent patients were few in the study, and early post-infection timepoints were absent. Late post-vaccination samples showed marked contraction of infection- and vaccine-induced clones.

The chain couples TRBV2 to TRBJ1-2; 7 positions match TRBD1. The sequencing used CD4+ T cells from PBMCs cultured with HCoV-229E spike peptides, collected before COVID-19 vaccination. The receptor was derived from a human donor who received a COVID-19 vaccine. CDR3: CASSKDRDGYTF. CDR3 in DNA: TGTGCCAGCAGTAAAGACAGGGACGGCTACACCTTC.